Listed below are T cell receptor beta chains from one sample, sequenced in a study of blood T cells in healthy people across ages. TCRdb re-analysed the 5' RACE reads in MiXCR, keeping a single row per CDR3 protein. The sample has some 1.4 million distinct CDR3 sequences, around 42% seen once; the top ten hold 7% to 9.5%. The sequencing sample was made of blood. These receptors all come from a woman younger than 30 in good health. CDR3s leave out the opening cysteine and the closing phenylalanine or tryptophan.

v_call,j_call,cdr3_aa
TRBV12-3/TRBV12-4,TRBJ2-5,ASSPLGWTLETQY
TRBV5-1,TRBJ2-1,ASSGGTVRNEQF
TRBV27,TRBJ2-3,ASSLGGGAIDTQY
TRBV25-1,TRBJ1-1,PRGRGTEAF
TRBV12-3/TRBV12-4,TRBJ1-1,ASSTGDLRGSEAF
TRBV10-2,TRBJ2-7,ASSESDWVY
TRBV10-3,TRBJ2-2,AISVIPRDGELF
TRBV6-5,TRBJ1-1,ASRGSSTEAF
TRBV5-5,TRBJ1-1,ASSQTVLDTEAF
TRBV7-9,TRBJ2-3,ASSLGAASADTQY
TRBV29-1,TRBJ1-2,SAGRGANGYT
TRBV2,TRBJ1-1,ASTKGGLNTEAF
TRBV12-3/TRBV12-4,TRBJ2-3,ASSAREDMQY
TRBV28,TRBJ1-4,ASSLSGGAATNEKLF
TRBV10-3,TRBJ1-1,AIAGTGGTEAF
TRBV3-1,TRBJ2-3,ASRTAAGWGGNTQY
TRBV5-1,TRBJ2-1,ASSLKLGYNEQF
TRBV3-1,TRBJ2-6,ASTGTSGGPSGANVLT
TRBV9,TRBJ2-3,ASSPGKLVTTDTQY
TRBV27,TRBJ2-2,ASQGLAVTGELF
TRBV4-1,TRBJ1-2,ASSGRGHRDYGYT
TRBV5-1,TRBJ2-3,ASSFEPTDTQY
TRBV15,.,ATSRDPGGYETQY
TRBV6-1,TRBJ1-6,ASSEALLIPATRSSPLH
TRBV10-3,TRBJ2-7,AISGQQGSYEQY
TRBV5-1,TRBJ1-1,ASRRAGWTEAF